The entry below gives a single T cell receptor (beta chain) sequence along with its context. Trimming removed 7 bases at V and 5 bases at J, with 18 bases between. The CDR3 contains 15 residues. Germline V gives CDR1 SGHTA, CDR2 FQGTGA. The data stem from a study of blood T cell repertoires in COVID-19. Study processing details: It was from reference gene primer amplification that nucleated cell counts were estimated. The assay was immunoSEQ multiplex PCR, and TCRdb's table has in-frame clones only and misses some. V and J calls and clone size are given by that table; D and trimming were obtained from the DNA. The sample lists around 300,000 clones; around 84% were seen once. Recruitment covered about 25 US areas and drew participants whose ages spanned about 18 to 90 years.

The source of this sequence is a woman aged 50 to 60 who had recovered from COVID-19. The chain joins TRBV7-3 to TRBJ2-1, with D maybe TRBD2 (7 bases). Sequencing input: PBMCs or T cells enriched from blood (not recorded which). The DNA of the CDR3 is TGTGCCAGCACCCAAAGGGGGGGGTCCCACAATGAGCAGTTCTTC. It encodes CASTQRGGSHNEQFF.